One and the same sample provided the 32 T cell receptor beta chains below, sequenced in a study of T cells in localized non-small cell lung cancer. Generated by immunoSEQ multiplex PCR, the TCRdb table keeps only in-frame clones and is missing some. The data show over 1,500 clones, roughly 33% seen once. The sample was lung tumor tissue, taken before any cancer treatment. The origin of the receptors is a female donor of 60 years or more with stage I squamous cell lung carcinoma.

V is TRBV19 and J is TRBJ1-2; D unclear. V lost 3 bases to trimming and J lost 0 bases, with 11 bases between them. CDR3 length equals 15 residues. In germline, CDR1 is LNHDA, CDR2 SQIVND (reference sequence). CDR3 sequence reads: CASSMERLTNYGYTF. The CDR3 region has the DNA TGTGCCAGTAGTATGGAAAGGCTAACTAACTATGGCTACACCTTC.

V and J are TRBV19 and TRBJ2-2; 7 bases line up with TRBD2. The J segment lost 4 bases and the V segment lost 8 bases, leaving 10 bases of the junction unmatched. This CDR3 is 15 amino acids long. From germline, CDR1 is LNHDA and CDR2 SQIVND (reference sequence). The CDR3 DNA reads TGTGCCAGTGGGGCGGGACTACCGGGCACCGGGGAGCTGTTTTTT. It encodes CASGAGLPGTGELFF.

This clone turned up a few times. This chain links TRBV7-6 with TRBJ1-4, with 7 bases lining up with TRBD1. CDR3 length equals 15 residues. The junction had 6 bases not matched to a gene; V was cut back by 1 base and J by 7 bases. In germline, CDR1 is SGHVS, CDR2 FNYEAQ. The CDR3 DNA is TGTGCCAGCAGCTTAGGGACAGGAAGATTTGAAAAACTGTTTTTT. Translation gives CASSLGTGRFEKLFF.

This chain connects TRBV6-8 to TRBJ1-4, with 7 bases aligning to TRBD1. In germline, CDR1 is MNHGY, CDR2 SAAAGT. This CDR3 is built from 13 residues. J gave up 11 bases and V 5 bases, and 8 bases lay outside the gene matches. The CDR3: CASSQTLQGKLFF. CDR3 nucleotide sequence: TGTGCCAGCAGTCAAACACTACAGGGGAAACTGTTTTTT.

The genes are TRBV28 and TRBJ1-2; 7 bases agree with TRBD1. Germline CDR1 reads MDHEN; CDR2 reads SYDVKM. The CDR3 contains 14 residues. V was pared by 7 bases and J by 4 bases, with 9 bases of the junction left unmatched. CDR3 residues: CASNPGGTVYGYTF. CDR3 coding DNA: TGTGCCAGCAATCCGGGCGGGACAGTCTATGGCTACACCTTC.

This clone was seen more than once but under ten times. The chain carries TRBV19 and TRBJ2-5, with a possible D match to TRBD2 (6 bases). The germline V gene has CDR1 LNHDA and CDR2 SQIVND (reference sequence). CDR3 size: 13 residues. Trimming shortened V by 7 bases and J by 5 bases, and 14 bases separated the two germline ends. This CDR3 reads CASNQGLEETQYF. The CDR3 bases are TGTGCCAGTAATCAGGGACTGGAGGAGACCCAGTACTTC.

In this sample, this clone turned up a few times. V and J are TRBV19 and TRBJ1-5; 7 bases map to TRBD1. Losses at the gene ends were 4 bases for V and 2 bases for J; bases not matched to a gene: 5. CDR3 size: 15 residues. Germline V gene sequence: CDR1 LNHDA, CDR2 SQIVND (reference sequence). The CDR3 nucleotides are TGTGCCAGTAGTAAACAGGGGAATGGCAATCAGCCCCAGCATTTT. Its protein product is CASSKQGNGNQPQHF.

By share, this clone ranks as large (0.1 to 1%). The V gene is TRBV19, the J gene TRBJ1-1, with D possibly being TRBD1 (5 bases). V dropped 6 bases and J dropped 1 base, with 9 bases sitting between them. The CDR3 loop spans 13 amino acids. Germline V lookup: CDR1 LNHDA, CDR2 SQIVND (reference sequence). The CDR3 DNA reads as TGTGCCAGTAGGGGGCCTACGAACACTGAAGCTTTCTTT. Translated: CASRGPTNTEAFF.

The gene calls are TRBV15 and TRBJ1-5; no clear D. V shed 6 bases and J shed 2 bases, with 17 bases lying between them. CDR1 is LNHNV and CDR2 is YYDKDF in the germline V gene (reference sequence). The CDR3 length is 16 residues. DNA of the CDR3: TGTGCCACCAGTTCGGAAGGGCGGGCTGGCAATCAGCCCCAGCATTTT. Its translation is CATSSEGRAGNQPQHF.

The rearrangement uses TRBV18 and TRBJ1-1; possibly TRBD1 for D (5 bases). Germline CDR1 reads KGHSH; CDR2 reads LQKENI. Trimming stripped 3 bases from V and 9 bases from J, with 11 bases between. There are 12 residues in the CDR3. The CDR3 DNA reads TGTGCCAGCTCACCGGGGCGAAACCAAGCTTTCTTT. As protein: CASSPGRNQAFF.

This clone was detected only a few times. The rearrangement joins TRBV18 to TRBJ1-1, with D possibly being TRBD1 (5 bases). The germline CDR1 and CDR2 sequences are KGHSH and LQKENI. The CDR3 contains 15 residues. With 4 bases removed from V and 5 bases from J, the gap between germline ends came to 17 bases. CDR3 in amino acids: CASSRGSAGSTEAFF. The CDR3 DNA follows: TGTGCCAGCTCACGGGGGTCCGCGGGGAGTACTGAAGCTTTCTTT.

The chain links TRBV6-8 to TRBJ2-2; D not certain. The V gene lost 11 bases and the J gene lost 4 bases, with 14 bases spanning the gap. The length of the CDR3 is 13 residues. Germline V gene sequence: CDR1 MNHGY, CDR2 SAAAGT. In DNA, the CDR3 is TGTGCCCTCGGCCCTCACGGCACCGGGGAGCTGTTTTTT. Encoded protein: CALGPHGTGELFF.

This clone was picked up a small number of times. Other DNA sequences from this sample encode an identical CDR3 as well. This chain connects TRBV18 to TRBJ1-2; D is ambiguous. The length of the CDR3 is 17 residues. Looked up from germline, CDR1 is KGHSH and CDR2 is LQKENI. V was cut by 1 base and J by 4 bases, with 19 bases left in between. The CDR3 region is CASSPLDTRVYSYGYTF. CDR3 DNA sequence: TGTGCCAGCTCACCACTCGACACGAGGGTGTACAGCTATGGCTACACCTTC. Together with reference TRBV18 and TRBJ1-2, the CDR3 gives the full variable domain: NAGVMQNPRHLVRRRGQEARLRCSPMKGHSHVYWYRQLPEEGLKFMVYLQKENIIDESGMPKERFSAEFPKEGPSILRIQQVVRGDSAAYFCASSPLDTRVYSYGYTFGSGTRLTVV.

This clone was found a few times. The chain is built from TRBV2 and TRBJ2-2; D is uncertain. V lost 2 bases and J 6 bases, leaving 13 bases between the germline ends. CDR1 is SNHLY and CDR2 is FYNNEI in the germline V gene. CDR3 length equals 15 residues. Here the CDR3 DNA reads TGTGCCAGCAGTGAACATTCATCATGGGCCGGGGAGCTGTTTTTT. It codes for CASSEHSSWAGELFF.

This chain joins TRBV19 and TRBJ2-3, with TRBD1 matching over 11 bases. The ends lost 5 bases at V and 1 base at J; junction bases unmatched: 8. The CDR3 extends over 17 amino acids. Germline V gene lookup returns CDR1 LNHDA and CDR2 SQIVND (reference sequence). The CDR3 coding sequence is TGTGCCAGTAGTTGGACAGGGGGCGTGTCGGGCACAGATACGCAGTATTTT. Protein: CASSWTGGVSGTDTQYF.

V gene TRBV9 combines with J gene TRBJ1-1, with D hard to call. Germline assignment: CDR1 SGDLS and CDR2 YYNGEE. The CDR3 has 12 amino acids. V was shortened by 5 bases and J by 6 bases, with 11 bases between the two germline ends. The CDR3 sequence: CASRGPAPEAFF. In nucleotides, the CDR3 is TGTGCCAGCAGAGGACCGGCTCCTGAAGCTTTCTTT.

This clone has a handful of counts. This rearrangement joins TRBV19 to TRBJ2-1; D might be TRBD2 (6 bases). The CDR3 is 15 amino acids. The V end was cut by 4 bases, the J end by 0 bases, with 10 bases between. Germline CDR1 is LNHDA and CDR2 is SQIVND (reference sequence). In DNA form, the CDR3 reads TGTGCCAGTAGTACGGGACTGAGCTCCTACAATGAGCAGTTCTTC. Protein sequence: CASSTGLSSYNEQFF.

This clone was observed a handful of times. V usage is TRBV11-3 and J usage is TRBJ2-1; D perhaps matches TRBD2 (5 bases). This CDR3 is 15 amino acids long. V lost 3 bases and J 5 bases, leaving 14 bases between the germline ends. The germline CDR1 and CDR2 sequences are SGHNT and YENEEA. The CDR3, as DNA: TGTGCCAGCAGCTTCCTGAGCGGAATTAACAATGAGCAGTTCTTC. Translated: CASSFLSGINNEQFF.

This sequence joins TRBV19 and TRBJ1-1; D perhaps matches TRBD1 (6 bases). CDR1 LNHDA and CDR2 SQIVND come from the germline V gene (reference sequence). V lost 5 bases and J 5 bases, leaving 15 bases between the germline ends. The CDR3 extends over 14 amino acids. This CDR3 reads CASSWGAENTEAFF. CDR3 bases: TGTGCCAGTAGTTGGGGGGCAGAGAATACTGAAGCTTTCTTT.

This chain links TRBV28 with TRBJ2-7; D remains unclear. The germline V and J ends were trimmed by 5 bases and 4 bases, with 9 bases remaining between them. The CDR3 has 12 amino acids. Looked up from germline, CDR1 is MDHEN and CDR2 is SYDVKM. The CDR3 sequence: CASSPAEYEQYF. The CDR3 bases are TGTGCCAGCAGTCCGGCGGAATACGAGCAGTACTTC. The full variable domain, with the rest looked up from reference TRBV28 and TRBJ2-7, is DVKVTQSSRYLVKRTGEKVFLECVQDMDHENMFWYRQDPGLGLRLIYFSYDVKMKEKGDIPEGYSVSREKKERFSLILESASTNQTSMYLCASSPAEYEQYFGPGTRLTVT.

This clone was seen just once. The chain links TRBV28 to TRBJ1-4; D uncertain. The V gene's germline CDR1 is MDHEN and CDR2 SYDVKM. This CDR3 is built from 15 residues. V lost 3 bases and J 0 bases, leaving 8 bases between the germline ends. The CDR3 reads CASSFSGATNEKLFF. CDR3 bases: TGTGCCAGCAGTTTCTCGGGCGCAACTAATGAAAAACTGTTTTTT.

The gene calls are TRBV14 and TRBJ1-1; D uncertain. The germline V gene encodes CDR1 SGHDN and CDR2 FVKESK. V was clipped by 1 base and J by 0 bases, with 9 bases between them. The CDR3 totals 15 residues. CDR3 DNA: TGTGCCAGCAGCCAAGGGCTAGGTCTGAACACTGAAGCTTTCTTT. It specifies CASSQGLGLNTEAFF.

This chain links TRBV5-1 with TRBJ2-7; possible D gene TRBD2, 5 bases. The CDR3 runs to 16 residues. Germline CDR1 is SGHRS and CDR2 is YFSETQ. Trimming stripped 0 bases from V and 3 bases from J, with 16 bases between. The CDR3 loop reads CASSLALTIGLYEQYF. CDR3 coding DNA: TGCGCCAGCAGCTTGGCCTTAACCATTGGACTCTACGAGCAGTACTTC.

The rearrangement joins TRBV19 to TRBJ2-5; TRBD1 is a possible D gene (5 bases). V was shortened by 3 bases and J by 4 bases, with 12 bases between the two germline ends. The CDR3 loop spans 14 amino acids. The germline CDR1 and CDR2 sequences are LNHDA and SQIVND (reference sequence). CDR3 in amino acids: CASSMAGSPETQYF. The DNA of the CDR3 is TGTGCCAGTAGTATGGCAGGGTCCCCAGAGACCCAGTACTTC. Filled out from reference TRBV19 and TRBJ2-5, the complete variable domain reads DGGITQSPKYLFRKEGQNVTLSCEQNLNHDAMYWYRQDPGQGLRLIYYSQIVNDFQKGDIAEGYSVSREKKESFPLTVTSAQKNPTAFYLCASSMAGSPETQYFGPGTRLLVL.

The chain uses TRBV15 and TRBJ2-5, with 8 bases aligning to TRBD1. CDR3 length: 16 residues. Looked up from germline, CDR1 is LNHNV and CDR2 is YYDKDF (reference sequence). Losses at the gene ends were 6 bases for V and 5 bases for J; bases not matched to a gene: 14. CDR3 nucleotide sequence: TGTGCCACCAGTGGTTCGGGCAGGGGGCTGTGGGAGACCCAGTACTTC. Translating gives CATSGSGRGLWETQYF.

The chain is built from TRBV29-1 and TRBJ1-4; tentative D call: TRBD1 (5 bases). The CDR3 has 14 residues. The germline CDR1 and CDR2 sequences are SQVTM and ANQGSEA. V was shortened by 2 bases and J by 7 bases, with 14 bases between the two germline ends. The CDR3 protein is CSVEIGGFGEKLFF. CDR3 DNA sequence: TGCAGCGTTGAAATCGGGGGGTTTGGTGAAAAACTGTTTTTT. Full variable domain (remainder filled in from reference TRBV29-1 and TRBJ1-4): SAVISQKPSRDICQRGTSLTIQCQVDSQVTMMFWYRQQPGQSLTLIATANQGSEATYESGFVIDKFPISRPNLTFSTLTVSNMSPEDSSIYLCSVEIGGFGEKLFFGSGTQLSVL.

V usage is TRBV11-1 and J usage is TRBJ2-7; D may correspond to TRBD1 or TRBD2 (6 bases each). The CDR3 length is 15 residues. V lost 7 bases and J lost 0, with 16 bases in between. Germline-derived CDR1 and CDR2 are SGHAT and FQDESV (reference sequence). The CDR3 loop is CASTIDRTNSYEQYF. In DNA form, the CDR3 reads TGTGCCAGCACCATTGACAGGACTAACTCCTACGAGCAGTACTTC.

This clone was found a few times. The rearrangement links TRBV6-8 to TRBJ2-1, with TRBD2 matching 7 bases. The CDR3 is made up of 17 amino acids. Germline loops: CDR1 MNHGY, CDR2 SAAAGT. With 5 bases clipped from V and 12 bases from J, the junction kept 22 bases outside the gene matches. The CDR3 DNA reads TGTGCCAGCAGTACAACCCTCAGCGGGGAGCTCCTTTTGGGGCAGTTCTTC. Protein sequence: CASSTTLSGELLLGQFF.

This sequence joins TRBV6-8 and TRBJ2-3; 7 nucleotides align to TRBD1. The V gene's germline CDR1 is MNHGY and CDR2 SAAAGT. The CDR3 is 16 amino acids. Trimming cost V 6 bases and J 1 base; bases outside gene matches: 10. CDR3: CASSSRQGRGTDTQYF. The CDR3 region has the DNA TGTGCCAGCAGCTCCCGACAGGGACGGGGCACAGATACGCAGTATTTT.

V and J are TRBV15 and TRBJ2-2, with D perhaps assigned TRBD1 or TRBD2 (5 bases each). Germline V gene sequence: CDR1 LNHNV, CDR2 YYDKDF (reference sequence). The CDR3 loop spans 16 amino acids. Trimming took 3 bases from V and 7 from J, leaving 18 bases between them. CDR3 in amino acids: CATSSPIERGLGELFF. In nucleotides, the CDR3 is TGTGCCACCAGCAGTCCGATTGAGAGGGGTCTCGGGGAGCTGTTTTTT. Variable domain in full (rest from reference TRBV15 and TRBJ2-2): DAMVIQNPRYQVTQFGKPVTLSCSQTLNHNVMYWYQQKSSQAPKLLFHYYDKDFNNEADTPDNFQSRRPNTSFCFLDIRSPGLGDTAMYLCATSSPIERGLGELFFGEGSRLTVL.

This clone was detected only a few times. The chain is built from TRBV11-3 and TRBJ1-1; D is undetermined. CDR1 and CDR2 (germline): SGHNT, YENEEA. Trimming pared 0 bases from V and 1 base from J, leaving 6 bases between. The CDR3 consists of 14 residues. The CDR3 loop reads CASSLDRWNTEAFF. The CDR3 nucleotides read TGTGCCAGCAGCTTAGACAGGTGGAACACTGAAGCTTTCTTT. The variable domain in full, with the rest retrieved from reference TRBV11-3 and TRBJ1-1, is EAGVVQSPRYKIIEKKQPVAFWCNPISGHNTLYWYLQNLGQGPELLIRYENEEAVDDSQLPKDRFSAERLKGVDSTLKIQPAELGDSAVYLCASSLDRWNTEAFFGQGTRLTVV.

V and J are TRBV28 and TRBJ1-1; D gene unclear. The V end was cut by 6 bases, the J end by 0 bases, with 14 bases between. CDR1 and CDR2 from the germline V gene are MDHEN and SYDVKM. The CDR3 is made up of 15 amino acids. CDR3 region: CASSFAGQVNTEAFF. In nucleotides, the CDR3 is TGTGCCAGCAGCTTTGCCGGGCAGGTGAACACTGAAGCTTTCTTT.